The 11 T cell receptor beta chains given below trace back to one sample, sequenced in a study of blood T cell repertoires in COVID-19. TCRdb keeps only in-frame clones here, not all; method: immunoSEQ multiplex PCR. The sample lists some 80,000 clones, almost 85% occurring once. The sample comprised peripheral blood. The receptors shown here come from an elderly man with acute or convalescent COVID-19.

The CDR3: CASSRVSYEQYF. For the CDR3, the DNA is TGTGCCAGCAGCCGCGTATCCTACGAGCAGTACTTC. The chain combines TRBV12-3 or TRBV12-4 with TRBJ2-7; the D is unclear. Trimming shortened V by 6 bases and J by 1 base, and 7 bases separated the two germline ends. The CDR3 is 12 amino acids.

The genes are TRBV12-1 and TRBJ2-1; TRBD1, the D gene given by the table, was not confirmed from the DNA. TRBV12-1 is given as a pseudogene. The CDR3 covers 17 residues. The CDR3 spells CASSSNRDQNRYNEQFF. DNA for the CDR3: TGTGCCAGCAGCTCGAACAGGGACCAGAATCGATACAATGAGCAGTTCTTC.

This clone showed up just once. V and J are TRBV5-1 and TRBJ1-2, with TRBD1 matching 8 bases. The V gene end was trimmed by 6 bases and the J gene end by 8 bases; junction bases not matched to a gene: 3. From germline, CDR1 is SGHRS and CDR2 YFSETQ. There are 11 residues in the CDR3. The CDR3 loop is CASTGGAGYTF. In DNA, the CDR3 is TGCGCCAGCACAGGGGGCGCGGGCTACACCTTC.

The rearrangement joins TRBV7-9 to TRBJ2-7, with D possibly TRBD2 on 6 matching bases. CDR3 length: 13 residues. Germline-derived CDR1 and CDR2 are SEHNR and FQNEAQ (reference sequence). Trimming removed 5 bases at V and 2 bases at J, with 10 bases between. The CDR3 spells CASSRGNAYEQYF. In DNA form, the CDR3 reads TGTGCCAGCAGCCGGGGGAATGCCTACGAGCAGTACTTC. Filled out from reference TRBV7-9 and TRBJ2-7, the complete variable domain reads DTGVSQNPRHKITKRGQNVTFRCDPISEHNRLYWYRQTLGQGPEFLTYFQNEAQLEKSRLLSDRFSAERPKGSFSTLEIQRTEQGDSAMYLCASSRGNAYEQYFGPGTRLTVT.

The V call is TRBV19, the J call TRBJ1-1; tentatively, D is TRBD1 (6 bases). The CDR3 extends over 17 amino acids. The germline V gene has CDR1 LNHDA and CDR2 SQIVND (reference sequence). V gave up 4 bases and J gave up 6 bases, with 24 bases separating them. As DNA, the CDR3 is TGTGCCAGTAGTAGAATCATGCCTGGGACAACAGCCCCTGAAGCTTTCTTT. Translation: CASSRIMPGTTAPEAFF.

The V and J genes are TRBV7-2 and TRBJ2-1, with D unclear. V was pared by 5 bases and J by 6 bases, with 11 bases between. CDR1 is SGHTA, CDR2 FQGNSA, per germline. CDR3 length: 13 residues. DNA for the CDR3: TGTGCCAGCAGCCGTGCCTATGTCAATGAGCAGTTCTTC. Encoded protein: CASSRAYVNEQFF.

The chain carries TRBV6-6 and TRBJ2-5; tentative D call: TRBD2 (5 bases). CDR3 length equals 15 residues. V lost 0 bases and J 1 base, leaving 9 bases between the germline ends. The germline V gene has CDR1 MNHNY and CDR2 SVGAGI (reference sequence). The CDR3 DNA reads TGTGCCAGCAGTTACTCGGCTAGCACCCAAGAGACCCAGTACTTC. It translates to CASSYSASTQETQYF.

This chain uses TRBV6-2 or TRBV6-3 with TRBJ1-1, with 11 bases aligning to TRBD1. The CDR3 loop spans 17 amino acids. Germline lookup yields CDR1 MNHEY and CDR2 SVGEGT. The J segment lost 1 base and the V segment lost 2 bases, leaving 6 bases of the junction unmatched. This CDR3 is CASSYPDRGLKNTEAFF. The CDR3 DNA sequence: TGTGCCAGCAGTTACCCGGACAGGGGGCTAAAGAACACTGAAGCTTTCTTT.

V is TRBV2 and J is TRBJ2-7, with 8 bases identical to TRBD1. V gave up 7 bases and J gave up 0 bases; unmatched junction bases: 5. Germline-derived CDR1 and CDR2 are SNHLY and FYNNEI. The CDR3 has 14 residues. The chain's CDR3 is CASKDRDFSYEQYF. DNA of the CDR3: TGTGCCAGCAAGGACAGGGACTTCTCCTACGAGCAGTACTTC.

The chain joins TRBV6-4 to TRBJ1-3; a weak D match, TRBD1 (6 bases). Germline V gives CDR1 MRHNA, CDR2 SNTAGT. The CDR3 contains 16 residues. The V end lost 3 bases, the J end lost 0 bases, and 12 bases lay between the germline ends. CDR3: CASSEEDRISGNTIYF. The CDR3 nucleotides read TGTGCCAGCAGTGAAGAGGACAGAATCTCTGGAAACACCATATATTTT.

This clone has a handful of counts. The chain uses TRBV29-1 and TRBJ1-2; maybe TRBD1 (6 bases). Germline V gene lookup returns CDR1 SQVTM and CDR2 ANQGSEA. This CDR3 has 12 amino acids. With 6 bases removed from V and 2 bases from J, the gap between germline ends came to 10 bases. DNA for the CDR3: TGCAGCGTGGGGGGGGCCAACTATGGCTACACCTTC. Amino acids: CSVGGANYGYTF. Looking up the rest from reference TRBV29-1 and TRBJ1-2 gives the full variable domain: SAVISQKPSRDICQRGTSLTIQCQVDSQVTMMFWYRQQPGQSLTLIATANQGSEATYESGFVIDKFPISRPNLTFSTLTVSNMSPEDSSIYLCSVGGANYGYTFGSGTRLTVV.